This T cell receptor (beta chain) was identified during a study of cytomegalovirus exposure and HLA in healthy donors. Only in-frame clones appear in the TCRdb table, and some are missing; sequencing was by immunoSEQ multiplex PCR. The sample gives roughly 270,000 clones, 88% of which show up once; over 0.85% is in the top ten. The germline CDR1 and CDR2 sequences are SGHTA and FQGNSA. The CDR3 contains 18 residues. Deletions cut 5 bases from V and 4 bases from J, with 26 bases between. General study results and limits: Altogether, about 160 TCR beta chains were recorded as cytomegalovirus-associated. Whilst most TCR sequences proved rare, a subset of public TCRs occurred across many donors. Subsequent analysis of the 110 or so validation repertoires found a tendency for first-cohort TCR clusters to co-occur. Reports credit the classifier with highly specific, highly sensitive diagnosis of cytomegalovirus status.

Worth noting for this clone: Its antigen is not known.

The sequence was collected from a woman aged 18-29 years in good health and CMV-seronegative. The chain recombines TRBV7-2 with TRBJ2-5; possible D gene TRBD1, 5 bases. The sequenced material came from PBMCs. CDR3: CASSPYVGVRVTAETQYF. As DNA, the CDR3 is TGTGCCAGCAGCCCCTACGTAGGGGTTAGGGTGACGGCAGAGACCCAGTACTTC.